A single sample is the source of the 23 T cell receptor beta chains below, sequenced in a study of T-cell memory formation after mild COVID-19. TCRdb called the 5' RACE reads again in MiXCR, with one record for every CDR3 protein. The sample holds 450,000 to 650,000 distinct CDR3 sequences, approximately 19% seen once. Sequencing input: PBMCs or a T cell subset sorted from them (not recorded which). These receptors were taken from an adult woman who had mild COVID-19 (a few samples of this study predate the infection). Cell type and time point are not known.

The genes are TRBV5-6 and TRBJ2-7; D is possibly TRBD1 or TRBD2 (5 bases each). The CDR3 extends over 17 amino acids. Germline V CDR1 and CDR2: SGHDT, YYEEEE. V was clipped by 1 base and J by 6 bases, with 23 bases between them. CDR3 sequence (DNA): TGTGCCAGCAGCTTGTGGTCCGGGACGAGAATAACGGGCGAGCAGTACTTC. Protein sequence: CASSLWSGTRITGEQYF.

In this sample, this clonotype turned up a few times. The chain uses TRBV6-5 and TRBJ2-3, with TRBD1 identical over 10 bases. This CDR3 is 11 amino acids long. J lost 14 bases, V lost 6 bases, and 5 bases had no gene match. Germline V gives CDR1 MNHEY, CDR2 SVGAGI. The CDR3 spells CASRGTGDRYF. For the CDR3, the DNA is TGTGCCAGCAGGGGGACAGGGGATCGGTATTTT.

This clonotype was recorded a few times. The genes are TRBV10-3 and TRBJ1-5; possible D gene TRBD1, 5 bases. The CDR3 spans 15 residues. V lost 8 bases, J lost 1 base, and 15 bases lay in between. Germline V CDR1 and CDR2: ENHRY, SYGVKD. The CDR3 nucleotides are TGTGCCATCGCCCAGGGACTTGAAAGCAATCAGCCCCAGCATTTT. Protein product: CAIAQGLESNQPQHF.

This clonotype was detected only a few times. The chain links TRBV7-9 to TRBJ2-7, with TRBD2 matching 12 bases. V trimming: 5 bases; J trimming: 5 bases; junction bases outside the gene matches: 7. Germline V lookup: CDR1 SEHNR, CDR2 FQNEAQ (reference sequence). CDR3 size: 15 residues. The CDR3: CASSRALAGGDEQYF. The DNA for the CDR3 is TGTGCCAGCAGCCGAGCACTAGCGGGAGGCGACGAGCAGTACTTC.

This clonotype was picked up a small number of times. This chain uses TRBV5-1 with TRBJ2-5; possibly TRBD1 for D (6 bases). Trimming took 2 bases from V and 5 from J, leaving 19 bases between them. Germline V gene sequence: CDR1 SGHRS, CDR2 YFSETQ. The CDR3 covers 16 residues. This CDR3 is CASSFGTSSARETQYF. The CDR3 DNA follows: TGCGCCAGCAGCTTCGGGACATCATCCGCGAGGGAGACCCAGTACTTC.

This clonotype was found a few times. The chain combines TRBV7-9 with TRBJ2-3; possibly TRBD2 for D (5 bases). The V end lost 2 bases, the J end lost 1 base, and 10 bases lay between the germline ends. This CDR3 is built from 15 residues. Germline CDR1 is SEHNR and CDR2 is FQNEAQ (reference sequence). CDR3 bases: TGTGCCAGCAGCTTAAGTGTGGGAGGCACAGATACGCAGTATTTT. It specifies CASSLSVGGTDTQYF.

The rearrangement links TRBV19 to TRBJ1-1; D is ambiguous. Germline values: CDR1 LNHDA, CDR2 SQIVND (reference sequence). V was cut by 4 bases and J by 4 bases, with 13 bases left in between. The CDR3 totals 14 residues. CDR3 bases: TGTGCCAGTAGTACTCAGTTGGGAGGCACTGAAGCTTTCTTT. Translating gives CASSTQLGGTEAFF.

This chain links TRBV3-1 with TRBJ1-1; D call uncertain. This CDR3 is built from 16 residues. Trimming removed 1 base from V and 6 bases from J, with 18 bases in between. Germline V gene lookup returns CDR1 LGHDT and CDR2 YNNKEL (reference sequence). In DNA, the CDR3 is TGTGCCAGCAGCCAAGGGCGGAGGCCAGGAGGGTCTGAAGCTTTCTTT. Amino acid sequence: CASSQGRRPGGSEAFF.

This clonotype was detected a few times. The chain employs TRBV27 and TRBJ2-1, with TRBD2 identical over 13 bases. This CDR3 has 13 residues. CDR1 and CDR2 from the germline V gene are MNHEY and SMNVEV (reference sequence). Unmatched junction bases numbered 9, after V lost 6 bases and J lost 16 bases. The CDR3 loop is CASSSLAGGLRFF. CDR3 sequence (DNA): TGTGCCAGCAGCTCACTAGCGGGGGGGCTAAGATTCTTC.

The CDR3 here is CASMVLAGGAEQFF. For the CDR3, the DNA is TGTGCCAGTATGGTCCTAGCGGGGGGGGCGGAGCAGTTCTTC. The genes are TRBV19 and TRBJ2-1, with TRBD2 matching 12 bases. Germline CDR1 is LNHDA and CDR2 is SQIVND (reference sequence). V lost 7 bases to trimming and J lost 10 bases; unmatched junction nucleotides: 8. This CDR3 region has 14 residues.

This clonotype was counted only a few times. The rearrangement links TRBV15 to TRBJ1-4; D perhaps matches TRBD1 (5 bases). From germline, CDR1 is LNHNV and CDR2 YYDKDF (reference sequence). The V end lost 5 bases, the J end lost 8 bases, and 12 bases lay between the germline ends. The CDR3 contains 13 residues. The CDR3 protein is CATSARAGEKLFF. The CDR3 DNA reads as TGTGCCACCAGCGCCAGGGCTGGCGAAAAACTGTTTTTT.

This clonotype was seen a few times. The rearrangement joins TRBV2 to TRBJ1-6, with unresolved D. The V gene's germline CDR1 is SNHLY and CDR2 FYNNEI. V was trimmed by 1 base and J by 9 bases, leaving 10 bases between them. The CDR3 is made up of 14 amino acids. The CDR3 protein is CASSEDGSGSPLHF. CDR3 nucleotides: TGTGCCAGCAGTGAAGACGGGTCAGGTTCACCCCTCCACTTT.

Turning to this clonotype: The junction departs from germline at one end; a sequencing error may be responsible. The gene calls are TRBV28 and TRBJ2-7; D gene unclear. This CDR3 has 13 amino acids. Germline CDR1 reads MDHEN; CDR2 reads SYDVKM. For the CDR3, the DNA is TGTGCCAGCAGTTTAGGGCAGACCTACGAGCAGTGCTTC. As protein: CASSLGQTYEQCF.

This clonotype came up many times. This CDR3 reads CASSYDGAKGEQYF. CDR3 sequence (DNA): TGTGCCAGCAGTTACGATGGGGCGAAAGGCGAGCAGTACTTC. The chain carries TRBV6-6 and TRBJ2-7; possibly TRBD1 for D (5 bases). Germline-derived CDR1 and CDR2 are MNHNY and SVGAGI (reference sequence). V lost 2 bases, J lost 6 bases, and 14 bases lay in between. The CDR3 spans 14 residues.

The chain couples TRBV24-1 to TRBJ2-2; 8 bases line up with TRBD1. The length of the CDR3 is 16 residues. Germline lookup yields CDR1 KGHDR and CDR2 SFDVKD. V shed 4 bases and J 4 bases; nucleotides not matched to a gene: 7. CDR3 sequence: CATSDYGQGTTGELFF. Here the CDR3 DNA reads TGTGCCACCAGTGACTACGGACAGGGAACCACCGGGGAGCTGTTTTTT.

The V gene is TRBV5-6, the J gene TRBJ1-5; 7 bases align to TRBD1. CDR1 and CDR2 (germline): SGHDT, YYEEEE. Germline trimming cut 0 bases from V and 7 bases from J; bases unmatched to any gene: 13. This CDR3 spans 17 amino acids. DNA of the CDR3: TGTGCCAGCAGCTTGGGCCGGGACAGCGTGGAGGGGCAGCCCCAGCATTTT. Translation: CASSLGRDSVEGQPQHF. The full variable domain, its missing parts supplied by reference TRBV5-6 and TRBJ1-5, is DAGVTQSPTHLIKTRGQQVTLRCSPKSGHDTVSWYQQALGQGPQFIFQYYEEEERQRGNFPDRFSGHQFPNYSSELNVNALLLGDSALYLCASSLGRDSVEGQPQHFGDGTRLSIL.

This clonotype was seen more than once but under ten times. The V gene is TRBV20-1, the J gene TRBJ1-2; 12 bases map to TRBD1. Germline CDR1 DFQATT, CDR2 SNEGSKA (reference sequence). The CDR3 is made up of 15 amino acids. The V gene end was trimmed by 5 bases and the J gene end by 0 bases; junction bases not matched to a gene: 4. CDR3 DNA: TGCAGTGCTCTGGGACAGGGGGCTGCTAACTATGGCTACACCTTC. This gives the protein CSALGQGAANYGYTF.

This clonotype was detected a few times. V and J are TRBV5-1 and TRBJ2-5; possibly TRBD1 for D (5 bases). The CDR3 spans 15 residues. The germline V gene has CDR1 SGHRS and CDR2 YFSETQ. Trimming shortened V by 0 bases and J by 5 bases, and 14 bases separated the two germline ends. CDR3 sequence reads: CASSLASGRLETQYF. In nucleotides, the CDR3 is TGCGCCAGCAGCTTGGCCTCAGGGCGGTTGGAGACCCAGTACTTC.

This clonotype has just a few counts. This sequence joins TRBV7-2 and TRBJ2-7; a weak D match, TRBD1 (6 bases). The germline V gene encodes CDR1 SGHTA and CDR2 FQGNSA. This CDR3 spans 16 amino acids. Deletions cut 4 bases from V and 1 base from J, with 17 bases between. CDR3 nucleotides: TGTGCCAGCAGCTACGCAACTTACGGGACATCCTACGAGCAGTACTTC. It codes for CASSYATYGTSYEQYF.

The table lists this clonotype with a few counts. The chain couples TRBV6-5 to TRBJ2-3; the D is unclear. V lost 3 bases and J lost 6, with 4 bases in between. Germline CDR1 MNHEY, CDR2 SVGAGI. The CDR3 consists of 11 residues. In DNA form, the CDR3 reads TGTGCCAGCAGTTATATGGATACGCAGTATTTT. Translated, it gives CASSYMDTQYF.

A few counts support this clonotype. The chain employs TRBV3-1 and TRBJ2-7; 11 positions match TRBD2. CDR1 LGHDT and CDR2 YNNKEL come from the germline V gene (reference sequence). The V segment lost 1 base and the J segment 3 bases; nucleotides outside the gene matches: 2. The CDR3 runs 15 residues. The CDR3 sequence: CASSQGTSGFYEQYF. The DNA for the CDR3 is TGTGCCAGCAGCCAAGGGACTAGCGGGTTCTACGAGCAGTACTTC.

There are a few counts of this clonotype. V is TRBV9 and J is TRBJ2-3; 8 nucleotides line up with TRBD1. The CDR3 consists of 15 residues. CDR1 is SGDLS, CDR2 YYNGEE, per germline. Trimming removed 2 bases from V and 4 bases from J; junction bases left unmatched: 6. This CDR3 reads CASSVGQGGSDTQYF. The CDR3 DNA is TGTGCCAGCAGCGTCGGACAGGGAGGTTCAGATACGCAGTATTTT.

The rearrangement uses TRBV5-1 and TRBJ2-7; TRBD1 or TRBD2 may be the D gene (6 bases each). This CDR3 is 15 amino acids long. Germline CDR1 reads SGHRS; CDR2 reads YFSETQ. V was clipped by 0 bases and J by 4 bases, with 14 bases between them. The CDR3 sequence: CASSLVSGEEYEQYF. The DNA of the CDR3 is TGCGCCAGCAGCTTGGTATCAGGGGAGGAATACGAGCAGTACTTC.